This T cell receptor (beta chain) appears in the sequencing data of a study of blood T cell repertoires in COVID-19. Measured with immunoSEQ multiplex PCR; TCRdb has only the in-frame clones, and not every one. The table lists about 270,000 clones, more than 80% of them singletons. The CDR3 runs 17 residues. V lost 3 bases and J lost 5; bases outside the gene matches: 11. Germline assignment: CDR1 KGHDR and CDR2 SFDVKD. The sequence was obtained from a woman aged 30 to 39 with acute COVID-19. The chain uses TRBV24-1 and TRBJ2-5; TRBD1 matches 10 bases. The specimen sequenced was PBMCs or T cells enriched from blood (not recorded which). CDR3 protein: CATSDPTGTGAAETQYF. In DNA, the CDR3 is TGTGCCACCAGTGATCCAACCGGGACAGGGGCCGCGGAGACCCAGTACTTC.